Below are 9 T cell receptor beta chains sequenced from a single sample in a study of Graves' ophthalmopathy and Graves' hyperthyroidism. RNA transcripts served as template for amplifying TCR beta CDR3 sequences. RT-PCR in the first round used HTBI primers; a second-round multiplex PCR followed. Using its own MiXCR run on the multiplex PCR reads, TCRdb lists one record per CDR3 protein. The data contain 450,000 to 600,000 distinct CDR3 sequences, roughly 39% of them seen just once; the ten biggest clones take up about 4%. The sample consisted of peripheral blood or thyroid tissue (not recorded which). The receptors shown here come from an adult man with Graves' hyperthyroidism.

This clonotype was seen repeatedly, ten times or more. The rearrangement links TRBV20-1 to TRBJ1-1; TRBD1 agrees at 9 bases. After removal of 3 bases from V and 5 bases from J, the junction contained 10 bases not matched to a gene. The CDR3 has 15 amino acids. CDR1 DFQATT and CDR2 SNEGSKA come from the germline V gene (reference sequence). This CDR3 reads CSARTGGGGETEAFF. DNA of the CDR3: TGCAGTGCTAGGACAGGGGGAGGGGGGGAAACTGAAGCTTTCTTT.

This clonotype has ten or more counts. The chain is built from TRBV6-5 and TRBJ1-6, with D perhaps TRBD1 (5 bases). This CDR3 comprises 14 residues. Germline V lookup: CDR1 MNHEY, CDR2 SVGAGI. V shed 2 bases and J shed 7 bases, with 9 bases lying between them. The CDR3 sequence: CASSYRRQNSPLHF. The DNA of the CDR3 is TGTGCCAGCAGTTACCGGAGACAGAATTCACCCCTCCACTTT.

This clonotype was found many times. The rearrangement links TRBV15 to TRBJ2-2, with 7 bases identical to TRBD2. Per the germline V gene, CDR1 is LNHNV and CDR2 is YYDKDF (reference sequence). Unmatched junction bases numbered 16, after V lost 5 bases and J lost 4 bases. The length of the CDR3 is 18 residues. CDR3 loop: CATSGRAGEPPFTGELFF. The CDR3 DNA is TGTGCCACCAGCGGGCGCGCGGGAGAGCCTCCTTTCACCGGGGAGCTGTTTTTT.

This clonotype was detected many times. CDR3 residues: CASSLDRGGIKVNEQYF. DNA for the CDR3: TGTGCCAGCAGCTTAGACAGGGGGGGCATCAAAGTAAACGAGCAGTACTTC. The rearrangement links TRBV7-2 to TRBJ2-7, with D tentatively TRBD1 (8 bases). The germline CDR1 and CDR2 sequences are SGHTA and FQGNSA. V lost 1 base and J lost 5, with 21 bases in between. This CDR3 region has 17 residues. Full variable domain (remainder filled in from reference TRBV7-2 and TRBJ2-7): GAGVSQSPSNKVTEKGKDVELRCDPISGHTALYWYRQSLGQGLEFLIYFQGNSAPDKSGLPSDRFSAERTGGSVSTLTIQRTQQEDSAVYLCASSLDRGGIKVNEQYFGPGTRLTVT.

This clonotype was counted ten times or more. The V call is TRBV29-1, the J call TRBJ1-2; 9 nucleotides agree with TRBD1. Germline CDR1 SQVTM, CDR2 ANQGSEA. This CDR3 comprises 13 residues. Trimming cost V 3 bases and J 4 bases; bases outside gene matches: 3. In DNA form, the CDR3 reads TGCAGCGTTGACGGGACAGGGAGCTATGGCTACACCTTC. Translating it yields CSVDGTGSYGYTF.

J is TRBJ2-6 and V is TRBV20-1; the D is unclear. Germline lookup yields CDR1 DFQATT and CDR2 SNEGSKA (reference sequence). The V end lost 6 bases, the J end lost 0 bases, and 9 bases lay between the germline ends. This CDR3 contains 14 residues. The CDR3: CSATQSSGANVLTF. The CDR3 DNA sequence: TGCAGTGCAACTCAGAGCTCTGGGGCCAACGTCCTGACTTTC.

This clonotype appeared many times. The CDR3 loop reads CASSFARAGGSGANVLTF. CDR3 in DNA: TGTGCCAGCAGCTTCGCCCGAGCGGGGGGCTCTGGGGCCAACGTCCTGACTTTC. The rearrangement joins TRBV7-3 to TRBJ2-6, with 9 bases fitting TRBD2. Germline-derived CDR1 and CDR2 are SGHTA and FQGTGA. With 3 bases clipped from V and 0 bases from J, the junction kept 6 bases outside the gene matches. CDR3 length equals 18 residues.

Ten or more counts support this clonotype. The chain couples TRBV29-1 to TRBJ2-7, with D possibly TRBD1 on 5 matching bases. Germline values: CDR1 SQVTM, CDR2 ANQGSEA. The CDR3 loop spans 13 amino acids. The germline V and J ends were trimmed by 2 bases and 3 bases, with 11 bases remaining between them. CDR3: CSVELAGNYEQYF. CDR3 in DNA: TGCAGCGTTGAATTGGCAGGGAACTACGAGCAGTACTTC.

The chain joins TRBV18 to TRBJ2-7; 9 bases match TRBD1. Germline trimming cut 3 bases from V and 5 bases from J; bases unmatched to any gene: 8. The CDR3 covers 15 residues. CDR1 KGHSH and CDR2 LQKENI come from the germline V gene. This chain's CDR3 is CASSPQEGQGHEQYF. CDR3 coding DNA: TGTGCCAGCTCACCCCAGGAGGGACAGGGCCACGAGCAGTACTTC.